This TCR beta chain was sequenced during a study of T-cell memory formation after mild COVID-19. Across the whole study: Largely donor-specific sequence clusters came from a couple of donors.

As regards this clonotype: Its antigen is unknown.

Findings and limits, study-wide: Within pre-infection memory, some responding clones were found, suggesting cross-reactive memory joined. The second-wave clones peaking on day 37 were not confirmed as SARS-CoV-2-specific.

The CDR3 consists of 16 residues. Each CDR3 protein gets one entry after TCRdb re-called the 5' RACE reads with MiXCR. The repertoire holds about 110,000 distinct CDR3 sequences, with roughly 12% as singletons. Sequencing used PBMCs or a T cell subset sorted from them (not recorded which). This receptor was obtained from an adult woman who had mild COVID-19 (a few samples of this study predate the infection). Cell type and time point are not known. This sequence joins TRBV21-1 and TRBJ2-7; the D call TRBD2 from the table was never checked on the DNA. TRBV21-1 is annotated as a pseudogene. CDR3 in DNA: TGTGCCAGCAGCGCTACTTCGGAGGGAGAGACCTACGAGCAGTACTTC. It specifies CASSATSEGETYEQYF.